This TCR beta chain was captured in a study of CD8+ T cells in alopecia areata. At the level of the study: Skin from approximately 6-12-month-old C3H/HeJ graft donors with spontaneous alopecia went to approximately 7-10-week-old female C3H/HeJ mice.

This clone was found many times. Its antigen is unidentified. Germline and genes here are mouse. The sequenced fragment ends 4 residues before the CDR3 boundary, so the rest is inferred from the germline J gene. As for time point: mouse skin 6 weeks after grafting, around onset of hair loss. It was at grafting, and again 3 and 6 weeks later, that recipient mouse skin was biopsied. CDR3 length equals 14 residues. The ends were cut back, 1 base at V and 1 base at J, with 8 bases in the middle. Germline V gives CDR1 NNHNN, CDR2 SYGAGS (reference sequence). The study, taken as a whole, reports: Scalp sequencing also captures normal skin's resident alphabeta T cells. The study found higher clonality in lesional than normal scalp, especially in alopecia totalis/universalis.

After isolation, RNA underwent reverse transcription to generate cDNA as the sequencing template. TCRdb keeps only in-frame clones here, not all; method: immunoSEQ multiplex PCR. The table lists a few thousand clones, with no singletons. This TCR was sampled from a C3H/HeJ mouse with alopecia areata. The MHC haplotype of the strain is H2-k. Sequences were derived from skin, sampled at week 6. The V call is TRBV13-2, the J call TRBJ1-1; D remains unclear. The chain's CDR3 is CASGDLWGNTEVFF. Incomplete CDR3 DNA: TGTGCCAGCGGTGATCTCTGGGGAAACACA.